This TCR beta chain stems from a study of cytomegalovirus exposure and HLA in healthy donors. Use of 60 Vbeta and 13 Jbeta primers characterized the PCR. Only in-frame clones appear in the TCRdb table, and some are missing; sequencing was by immunoSEQ multiplex PCR. This sample has some 160,000 clones; around four fifths occur once, and the top ten carry about 3.4%. J lost 5 bases, V lost 5 bases, and 3 bases had no gene match. Germline V lookup: CDR1 PRHDT, CDR2 FYEKMQ (reference sequence). The CDR3 has 14 amino acids. Participants comprised healthy donors of bone marrow. Study results and caveats: In most subjects, TCR beta sequences reportedly gave accurate predictions of HLA-A and HLA-B alleles. Three of the chains that were CMV-associated were confirmed in vitro to be specific for CMV antigens.

A word on this clone: Its antigen is unknown.

The receptor was isolated from a male donor in good health and CMV-seronegative. The sequencing sample was made of PBMCs. J is TRBJ1-5 and V is TRBV13; 10 bases map to TRBD1. The DNA of the CDR3 is TGTGCCAGCAGCGCTGGGACAGGGGATCAGCCCCAGCATTTT. Residues: CASSAGTGDQPQHF.